Listed here is a single TCR beta chain. Clones were sequenced by immunoSEQ multiplex PCR, and TCRdb holds only the in-frame ones, with some missing. The sample carries around 190,000 clones, about 90% recorded once. V shed 0 bases and J shed 6 bases, with 18 bases lying between them. The CDR3 length is 16 residues. The germline V gene encodes CDR1 SGHNT and CDR2 YYREEE (reference sequence). This sample was included in a study of T cell responses to AZD1222 COVID-19 vaccine. The specimen comprised peripheral blood, sampled on day 0 of AZD1222 vaccination. This receptor was obtained from an adult in good health. The chain couples TRBV5-4 to TRBJ2-5; possibly TRBD1 for D (6 bases). In nucleotides, the CDR3 is TGTGCCAGCAGCTTGGGGTCAGGGGCGGGTAAAAAGACCCAGTACTTC. Protein: CASSLGSGAGKKTQYF.